These T cell receptor beta chains were read from a single sample in a study of blood T cell repertoires in COVID-19. Generated by immunoSEQ multiplex PCR, the TCRdb table keeps only in-frame clones and is missing some. Of about 110,000 clones listed, about nine tenths are singletons. Sequenced input: peripheral blood. Receptor source: a woman in her twenties or thirties with acute or convalescent COVID-19. Both conserved end residues are trimmed from each CDR3. A D gene is named only where the DNA matches it firmly.

V gene	J gene	D gene	CDR3 protein
TRBV5-1	TRBJ2-7	TRBD2	ASSLAGFLSGSYEQY
TRBV30	TRBJ1-1	TRBD1	AWSQGAKAF
TRBV5-1	TRBJ2-5	TRBD1	ASRNYRQGETQY
TRBV28	TRBJ1-6	NA	ASTWGQNSPLH
TRBV2	TRBJ1-6	NA	ASSVRQVYNSPLH
TRBV3-1/TRBV3-2	TRBJ1-2	NA	ASRKGGSLTANYGYT
TRBV7-9	TRBJ1-1	NA	ASSSSQSGVITEAF
TRBV5-6	TRBJ2-6	NA	ASSPLSGSGANVLT
TRBV9	TRBJ2-1	TRBD2	ASSVVAGGSNEQF
TRBV18	TRBJ1-5	TRBD1	ASSPGQSYQPQH
TRBV19	TRBJ2-7	TRBD1	ASSIGQGYEQY
TRBV10-1	TRBJ2-5	NA	ASSRDPQETQY
TRBV5-4	TRBJ1-1	NA	ASSPGLTNTEAF
TRBV7-9	TRBJ2-1	TRBD1	ASSPRDRLPNEQF
TRBV7-8	TRBJ2-7	TRBD2	ASSRTSGSYEQY
TRBV3-1/TRBV3-2	TRBJ2-4	NA	ASSLQWAGRNIQY
TRBV6-2/TRBV6-3	TRBJ2-1	TRBD2	ASSYEALAGASSYNEQF
TRBV7-9	TRBJ1-2	TRBD1	ASSHPGQGRNGYT
TRBV9	TRBJ1-3	TRBD1	ASSVTGGQGNRNTIY
TRBV7-6	TRBJ2-3	TRBD2	ASSSFPGLATDTQY
TRBV4-3	TRBJ1-2	TRBD1	ASSQDLGQVDYGYT
TRBV21-1	TRBJ1-2	NA	ASSWGQFYGYT
TRBV7-3	TRBJ2-3	TRBD1	ASSPRPGQTGDTQY
TRBV3-1/TRBV3-2	TRBJ2-2	NA	ASSQQGTGELF
TRBV7-2	TRBJ2-5	TRBD2	ASSLVSGGAYETQY
TRBV30	TRBJ2-7	NA	AWSLGAAEEY
TRBV2	TRBJ1-5	TRBD1	ASSGQGDNQPQH
TRBV7-3	TRBJ1-1	TRBD1	ASSLDRANTEAF
TRBV5-1	TRBJ2-7	TRBD1	ASSRDGTGTYEQY
TRBV9	TRBJ1-5	NA	ASSAGMEHSNQPQH
TRBV19	TRBJ1-1	TRBD1	ASRTGQGVMTEAF
TRBV4-1	TRBJ2-1	TRBD2	ASSHGTFGLAGEYNEQF
TRBV7-2	TRBJ2-5	NA	ASSTRAGSQETQY
TRBV4-3	TRBJ1-6	NA	ASSQESSAWNSPLH
TRBV10-3	TRBJ2-2	NA	AARTATNTGELF
TRBV11-2	TRBJ1-4	NA	ASSLVGGARSEKLF
TRBV10-3	TRBJ1-1	NA	AISEGTIENTEAF
TRBV28	TRBJ2-2	TRBD2	ASSLAGDGTGELF
TRBV7-9	TRBJ2-7	NA	ASSLHSYEQY
TRBV7-9	TRBJ1-1	NA	ASSLAGGEAF
TRBV7-8	TRBJ1-1	NA	ASSLMVGAEAF
TRBV13	TRBJ2-3	TRBD2	ASSLAELAGGPGTQY
TRBV10-2	TRBJ1-1	NA	ASSESSFGGEAF
TRBV14	TRBJ2-1	NA	ASSQEGVEGNEQF
TRBV7-2	TRBJ1-2	NA	ASSLADAGGWYT
TRBV15	TRBJ1-5	NA	ATSSSRTAAGNQPQH
TRBV6-2/TRBV6-3	TRBJ2-7	NA	ASSYSKTPSYEQY
TRBV6-6	TRBJ2-3	TRBD2	ASSYSYSGAELEQY
TRBV2	TRBJ2-7	NA	ASVRLQGLYEQY
TRBV11-3	TRBJ1-5	TRBD1	ASSPGTGINQPQH
TRBV4-1	TRBJ1-6	NA	ASSQEGPRGFSSYNSPLH
TRBV12-5	TRBJ1-1	TRBD1	ASGSRPGQMNTEAF
TRBV6-2/TRBV6-3	TRBJ2-1	TRBD2	ASSYLAGGHEQF